This T cell receptor beta chain was documented in a study of T cell repertoires in cytomegalovirus infection. Broader study findings: Totalled public TCR beta family frequency picked out people who carried CMV plus the relevant HLA.

The CDR3 has 12 amino acids. The ends were cut back, 9 bases at V and 3 bases at J, with 10 bases in the middle. Germline CDR1 KGHDR, CDR2 SFDVKD. The table lists this clonotype with a few counts. The antigen is undetermined. TCRdb reanalysed the reads using MiXCR and keeps one entry per CDR3 protein. The sample lists around 490,000 distinct CDR3 sequences; 26% were seen once. The rearrangement joins TRBV24-1 to TRBJ1-1; D perhaps matches TRBD1 (5 bases). The specimen was PBMCs. The receptor was isolated from a human donor in good health (CMV status not recorded). Some clones in this sample may be carry-over from other donors' samples. Here the CDR3 reads CATSRGDTEAFF. The CDR3 DNA sequence: TGTGCCACCTCTCGGGGGGACACTGAAGCTTTCTTT.